This TCR beta chain was captured by sequencing in a study of beta chain features in type 1 diabetes (dated by TCRdb to 2017 to 2018). For the study in its entirety: No differences in mean age, gender distribution, total cell number or subset yield were found between patients and healthy donors. Whereas all 30 or so donors provided naive and central memory subsets, regulatory and stem cell-like memory subsets were isolated from just 8 patients and roughly 8 healthy donors. In the study, TCRB repertoires of sorted circulating CD4+ T cell subsets from recently diagnosed type 1 diabetes patients were compared with those of matched healthy donors. A total of over 95,000,000 sorted cells were examined across all samples, and RNA yield correlated strongly with the number of cells per subset.

All of the isolated RNA was reverse transcribed with the High Capacity cDNA Reverse Transcription Kit, so expressed TCRB transcripts were sequenced. Deep immunoSEQ sequencing was applied to naive, central memory and regulatory T cell samples, giving an average of approximately 4 million total reads per sample. Sorted cells were lysed in RLT buffer, and RNA was extracted using DNase-treated RNeasy Micro or Mini kits according to cell number. Each cell subset was processed on its own to prevent cross-contamination, while patient and healthy donor samples were processed together. TCRB sequences were amplified from cDNA with the immunoSEQ multiplex PCR, producing 87-bp fragments spanning the CDR3 region. The amplicons were sequenced using the Illumina HiSeq platform. From the authors' description of their analysis: Synthetic template baselines were used to correct PCR bias computationally, reads within Hamming distance 2 were collapsed together, and singletons that could not be merged were discarded. Reads were aligned against IMGT to assign V, D and J genes, CDR3 length and insertions or deletions at six rearrangement sites. Within each subset, clonotype counts were normalized to sorted cell number, and only after that were true diversity and Gini coefficients computed with the tcR R package. The overlap coefficient, calculated on TCRB nucleotide sequences, was used to measure repertoire sharing. Out-of-frame TCRB sequences from naive cells were analyzed as a proxy for the pre-selection repertoire. Here the immuneACCESS table is served through TCRdb, limited to in-frame sequences with V and J called. Missing clones are a known gap in these copies; in checked studies unresolved V genes cover under half, and the rest lacks a known reason. V and J calls and clone size are copied from that table; D and trimming were computed from the DNA. Present in this sample are roughly 220,000 clones, 16% of which were seen just once. The ten biggest clones cover approximately 0.086% of the sample.

From its cysteine to its phenylalanine, the CDR3 spans 16 amino acids. This entry keeps only the CDR3 DNA: 48 bases, framed from base 1. Looking up the germline V gene yields CDR1 MGHDK and CDR2 SYGVNS. Deletion took 3 bases off V and 1 base off J, with a span of 10 bases between the germline ends. Details on this clone: Its cognate antigen has yet to be identified. Base quality data are lacking; no much larger clone is found one base away.

General findings and caveats noted by the study authors: Because the HLA sub-analyses included only small numbers of individuals, any influence of HLA type on TCRB rearrangement was left unresolved. The naive, central memory and regulatory TCRB repertoires appeared to resemble one another more closely among patients than among healthy donors. A moderate but significant shortening of TCRB CDR3 length was observed in type 1 diabetes patients in all four CD4+ subsets. Shorter templates might have been favored by PCR, but patient and control samples were amplified and corrected together, so both groups would have been affected equally by any skew. Fewer insertions and more nucleotide deletions at VDJ recombination sites were observed in patients with type 1 diabetes, implying thymic rearrangement abnormalities. Because cDNA was sequenced instead of genomic DNA, activated cells with high expression could be over-represented, although the groups did not differ in activation or CD3 levels.

From each donor, a single peripheral blood sample of about 100 mL on average was drawn into heparinised tubes. Using a panel that included CD45RO, CCR7, CD25, CD127, CD95 and CD27, naive, central memory, regulatory and stem cell-like memory CD4+ T cells were sorted on a BD FACSAria II. A purity above 95% was achieved for all sorted populations. PBMCs were separated immediately by Lymphoprep density gradient centrifugation and were stained directly, without being cultured. So that batch effects would be minimized, each experiment stained and sorted samples in pairs, pairing one healthy donor with one patient.

Sequencing used naive CD4+ T cells from blood. In the paper's terms, the cell subset or site label means: true naive CD4+ T cells. The V and J segments used are TRBV25-1 and TRBJ2-6, with the D gene uncertain. This receptor was obtained from a man aged 30-40 years with type 1 diabetes. The CDR3 region: CASSDSGRSGANVLTF. The DNA is as follows: TGTGCCAGCAGTGATTCCGGCCGTTCTGGGGCCAACGTCCTGACTTTC.